The 9 T cell receptor beta chains below were found in one sample sequenced in a study of technical replicates of blood from a few donors. Only in-frame clones appear in the TCRdb table, and some are missing; sequencing was by immunoSEQ multiplex PCR. The data hold roughly 80,000 clones, with 96% observed a single time. The source material was T cells isolated from PBMCs. All receptors derive from a human donor in good health.

The V gene is TRBV6-5, the J gene TRBJ2-7; D is possibly TRBD2 (5 bases). The CDR3 has 11 residues. Germline CDR1 and CDR2: MNHEY and SVGAGI. Trimming took off 7 bases at V and 9 bases at J, with 13 bases between the two ends. CDR3 protein: CASTDWESQYF. The CDR3 coding sequence is TGTGCCAGCACCGATTGGGAGTCGCAGTACTTC.

This clone was observed once. The rearrangement joins TRBV5-1 to TRBJ2-7; 10 bases match TRBD2. V was pared by 3 bases and J by 3 bases, with 3 bases of the junction left unmatched. Germline V gene sequence: CDR1 SGHRS, CDR2 YFSETQ. The CDR3 loop spans 14 amino acids. The CDR3 is CASSSGLADYEQYF. The CDR3 DNA sequence: TGCGCCAGCAGCTCTGGACTAGCGGACTACGAGCAGTACTTC.

The genes are TRBV7-9 and TRBJ2-5, with 7 bases fitting TRBD1. With 8 bases clipped from V and 3 bases from J, the junction kept 15 bases outside the gene matches. Germline V CDR1 and CDR2: SEHNR, FQNEAQ (reference sequence). The CDR3 spans 16 residues. The CDR3 DNA sequence: TGTGCCAGCCAGAAGCCAGCGACAGGGTCAGAAGAGACCCAGTACTTC. Protein: CASQKPATGSEETQYF.

The chain links TRBV19 to TRBJ2-7; TRBD1 matches at 9 bases. After removal of 8 bases from V and 1 base from J, the junction contained 6 bases not matched to a gene. Per germline, CDR1 LNHDA and CDR2 SQIVND (reference sequence). CDR3 length equals 14 residues. The CDR3, as DNA: TGTGCCAGTGGGGACAGGGTACGGTCCTACGAGCAGTACTTC. It is translated as CASGDRVRSYEQYF. The full variable domain, rest sourced from reference TRBV19 and TRBJ2-7, is DGGITQSPKYLFRKEGQNVTLSCEQNLNHDAMYWYRQDPGQGLRLIYYSQIVNDFQKGDIAEGYSVSREKKESFPLTVTSAQKNPTAFYLCASGDRVRSYEQYFGPGTRLTVT.

The chain links TRBV5-1 to TRBJ2-2; 7 positions agree with TRBD1. The CDR3 length is 16 residues. Looked up from germline, CDR1 is SGHRS and CDR2 is YFSETQ. The V segment lost 4 bases and the J segment 0 bases; nucleotides outside the gene matches: 6. The CDR3 DNA reads TGCGCCAGCAGCCCCCGACAGGGATCGAACACCGGGGAGCTGTTTTTT. As protein: CASSPRQGSNTGELFF.

Only one count was recorded for this clone. This chain joins TRBV27 and TRBJ1-5; 10 bases fit TRBD1. The junction had 12 bases not matched to a gene; V was cut back by 6 bases and J by 7 bases. The V gene's germline CDR1 is MNHEY and CDR2 SMNVEV (reference sequence). The CDR3 spans 16 residues. CDR3 sequence reads: CASSTGTGAVRQPQHF. The CDR3 DNA reads TGTGCCAGCAGCACAGGGACAGGGGCGGTAAGGCAGCCCCAGCATTTT.

V gene TRBV5-1 combines with J gene TRBJ2-2; D perhaps matches TRBD1 (5 bases). Germline assignment: CDR1 SGHRS and CDR2 YFSETQ. Deletions cut 0 bases from V and 6 bases from J, with 12 bases between. The CDR3 runs 15 residues. CDR3 region: CASSLGRGIPGELFF. DNA for the CDR3: TGCGCCAGCAGCTTGGGAAGGGGAATTCCCGGGGAGCTGTTTTTT.

The rearrangement uses TRBV5-1 and TRBJ2-7; TRBD1 is a possible D gene (6 bases). The V end was cut by 1 base, the J end by 2 bases, with 16 bases between. There are 16 residues in the CDR3. Germline lookup yields CDR1 SGHRS and CDR2 YFSETQ. The CDR3 protein is CASSLYLQDSAYEQYF. CDR3 DNA sequence: TGCGCCAGCAGCTTGTATCTGCAGGACAGCGCCTACGAGCAGTACTTC.

The chain recombines TRBV5-1 with TRBJ2-1; TRBD1 agrees at 8 bases. This CDR3 is 16 amino acids long. Germline CDR1 is SGHRS and CDR2 is YFSETQ. The J segment lost 8 bases and the V segment lost 3 bases, leaving 13 bases of the junction unmatched. The CDR3 sequence: CASSSGDRRGMDEQFF. The CDR3, as DNA: TGCGCCAGCAGCTCGGGGGACAGGAGGGGGATGGATGAGCAGTTCTTC.